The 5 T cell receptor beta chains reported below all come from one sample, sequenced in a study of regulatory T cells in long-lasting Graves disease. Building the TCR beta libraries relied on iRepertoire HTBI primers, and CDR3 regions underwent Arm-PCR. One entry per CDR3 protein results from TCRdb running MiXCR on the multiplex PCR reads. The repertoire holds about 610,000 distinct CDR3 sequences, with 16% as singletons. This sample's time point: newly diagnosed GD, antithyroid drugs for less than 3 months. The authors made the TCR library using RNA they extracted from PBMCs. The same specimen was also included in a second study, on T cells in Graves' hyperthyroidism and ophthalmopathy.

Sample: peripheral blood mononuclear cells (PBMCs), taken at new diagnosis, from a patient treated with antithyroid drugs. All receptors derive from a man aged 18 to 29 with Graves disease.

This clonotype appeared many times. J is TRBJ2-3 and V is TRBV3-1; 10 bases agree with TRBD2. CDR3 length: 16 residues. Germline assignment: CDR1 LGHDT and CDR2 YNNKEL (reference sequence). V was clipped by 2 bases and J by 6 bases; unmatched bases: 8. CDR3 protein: CASSQLPAGGPDTQYF. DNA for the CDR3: TGTGCCAGCAGCCAACTCCCAGCGGGAGGGCCTGATACGCAGTATTTT.

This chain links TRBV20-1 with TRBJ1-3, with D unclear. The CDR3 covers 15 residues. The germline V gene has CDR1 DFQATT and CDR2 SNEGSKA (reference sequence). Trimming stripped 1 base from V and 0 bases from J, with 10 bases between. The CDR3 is CSARVVLNSGNTIYF. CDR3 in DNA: TGCAGTGCTAGAGTCGTACTAAACTCTGGAAACACCATATATTTT.

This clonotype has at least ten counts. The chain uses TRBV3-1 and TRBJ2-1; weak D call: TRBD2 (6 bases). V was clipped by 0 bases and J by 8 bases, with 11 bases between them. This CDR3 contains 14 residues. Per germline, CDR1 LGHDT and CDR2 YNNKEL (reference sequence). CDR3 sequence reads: CASSQDVTSYEQFF. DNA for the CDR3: TGTGCCAGCAGCCAAGACGTGACTAGTTATGAGCAGTTCTTC.

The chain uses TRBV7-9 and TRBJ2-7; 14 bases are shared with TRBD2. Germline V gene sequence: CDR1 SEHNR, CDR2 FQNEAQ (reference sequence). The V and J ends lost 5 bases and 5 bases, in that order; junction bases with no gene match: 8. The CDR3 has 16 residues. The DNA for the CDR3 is TGTGCCAGCAGCCCGACTAGCGGGAGGGCTAATGACGAGCAGTACTTC. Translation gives CASSPTSGRANDEQYF.

This CDR3 is CASSPVGGYSGANVLTF. The CDR3 nucleotides are TGTGCCAGTAGTCCAGTCGGAGGCTACTCTGGGGCCAACGTCCTGACTTTC. The chain links TRBV19 to TRBJ2-6; possible D gene TRBD2, 5 bases. The CDR3 is 17 amino acids. Germline V gene lookup returns CDR1 LNHDA and CDR2 SQIVND (reference sequence). Between the trimmed V and J ends, which lost 5 bases and 0 bases, there was a span of 14 bases.